This TCR beta chain was profiled in a study of vaccination effects on CD4 cells after COVID-19. About the research overall: Pre-vaccine samples were drawn 16 days and one week before the first dose.

Clones were read by immunoSEQ multiplex PCR, and TCRdb kept only the in-frame ones, dropping some. The sample records around 40,000 clones, around 72% being singletons. General study results and limits: Clones from infection and from vaccination both contracted markedly late after vaccination. Convalescents' post-vaccine spike-reactive clones were mainly new, vaccine-induced.

Using viral peptide pools, the ViraFEST assay grew out antigen-specific CD4+ T cells prior to sequencing. Upon completion of 10 to 11 days in culture, CD4+ T cells were isolated. The person had PCR-confirmed SARS-CoV-2 infection between March and December 2020. Germline V gives CDR1 ENHRY, CDR2 SYGVKD. The CDR3 sequence is 13 residues long. Trimming removed 10 bases at V and 2 bases at J, with 14 bases between. Details on this clone: Its antigen is unknown.

The receptor was derived from a human donor who had a prior SARS-CoV-2 infection. This rearrangement joins TRBV10-3 to TRBJ1-1; no reliable D call. Sequenced here: CD4+ T cells from PBMCs cultured with a peptide pool, sampled before COVID-19 vaccination. This chain's CDR3 is CATLREGNTEAFF. CDR3 DNA sequence: TGTGCCACCCTAAGGGAAGGAAACACTGAAGCTTTCTTT.